Listed below are T cell receptor beta chains from one sample, sequenced in a study of long-term antiretroviral therapy in people with HIV. Data came from immunoSEQ multiplex PCR; TCRdb stores just in-frame clones and leaves some out. The sample has about 25,000 clones, 65% to 85% seen once; the top ten hold approximately 10%. The sequences come from unsorted PBMCs, collected 2.1 years after starting antiretroviral therapy. The receptors come from a man younger than 45 with HIV. Each CDR3 is given with its conserved first and last residue. D genes are given only for firm matches. Clone size is not always given. Where it is, it says once, few, many or a class for expanded clones.

d_call	v_call	clone_size	j_call	cdr3_nt	cdr3_aa
TRBD2	TRBV9	.	TRBJ2-2	TGTGCCAGCAGCGAAGGGACTAGCGGGGGGGCTGGCGGGGAGCTGTTTTTT	CASSEGTSGGAGGELFF
TRBD1	TRBV19	.	TRBJ2-7	TGTGCCAGTAGTATAGATCTGACAGGGGGTTTCTACGAGCAGTACTTC	CASSIDLTGGFYEQYF
TRBD1	TRBV29-1	.	TRBJ2-6	TGCAGCGTGGCCGGGACAGGGGTTTCTGGGGCCAACGTCCTGACTTTC	CSVAGTGVSGANVLTF
.	TRBV29-1	.	TRBJ2-7	TGCAGCGTTTTTGGGTACGAGCAGTACTTC	CSVFGYEQYF
TRBD2	TRBV13	.	TRBJ2-1	TGTGCCAGCAGCCAAGGACTAGCGGACCTTCGGAATGAGCAGTTCTTC	CASSQGLADLRNEQFF
.	TRBV5-1	.	TRBJ2-1	TGCGCCAGCAGCTTGGTTATGGACAGTGAGCAGTTCTTC	CASSLVMDSEQFF
.	TRBV6-5	.	TRBJ1-5	TGTGCCAGCAGTTACGACGGACGGTATCAGCCCCAGCATTTT	CASSYDGRYQPQHF
TRBD2	TRBV4-1	.	TRBJ2-3	TGCGCCAGCAGCCAAGAAGGGAGCGGGAGTGGCACAGATACGCAGTATTTT	CASSQEGSGSGTDTQYF
.	TRBV18	.	TRBJ1-2	TGTGCCAGCTCCTCCCGAACAGGCTATGGCTACACCTTC	CASSSRTGYGYTF
TRBD1	TRBV7-2	.	TRBJ1-1	TGTGCCAGCAGCTCACCTCCGGGGACAGATTCCATGAACACTGAAGCTTTCTTT	CASSSPPGTDSMNTEAFF
TRBD1	TRBV7-9	.	TRBJ2-7	TGTGCCAGCAGCCCACGAACCGGGACAGCCTACGAGCAGTACTTC	CASSPRTGTAYEQYF
.	TRBV6-1	.	TRBJ1-5	TGTGCCAGCAGTGAATCAGGGGTCAATCAGCCCCAGCATTTT	CASSESGVNQPQHF
.	TRBV19	.	TRBJ2-2	TGTGCCAGTAGTATAGCTCTTTCCGGGGAGCTGTTTTTT	CASSIALSGELFF
.	TRBV5-1	.	TRBJ1-3	TGCGCCAGCAGCTTGGGAGGGGCGCTCTCTGGAAACACCATATATTTT	CASSLGGALSGNTIYF
TRBD2	TRBV10-3	.	TRBJ2-1	TGTGCCATCAGTGAGTCGCAGGCTAGCGGCGACTACAATGAGCAGTTCTTC	CAISESQASGDYNEQFF
.	TRBV6-6	once	TRBJ2-7	TGTGCCAGCAGTCATTGGCTGGCGGACTCCTACGAGCAGTACTTC	CASSHWLADSYEQYF
.	TRBV7-2	few	TRBJ2-7	TGTGCCAGCAGCTTGGGGGGAGTAGGCTCCTACGAGCAGTACTTC	CASSLGGVGSYEQYF
.	TRBV28	.	TRBJ1-6	TGTGCCAGCAGTCCCATCGGGAGTATTAATTCACCCCTCCACTTT	CASSPIGSINSPLHF
TRBD1	TRBV30	once	TRBJ2-2	TGTGCCTGGGGGACAGGGGGTTTCACCGGGGAGCTGTTTTTT	CAWGTGGFTGELFF
.	TRBV27	.	TRBJ1-4	TGTGCCAGCAGTCCTACACCGGCAGGGACTAATGAAAAACTGTTTTTT	CASSPTPAGTNEKLFF
.	TRBV25-1	.	TRBJ1-2	TGTGCCAGCAGTGACCCACAGGCGCCTAACTATGGCTACACCTTC	CASSDPQAPNYGYTF
.	TRBV2	.	TRBJ2-1	TGTGCCAGCAGGGCAAGGGGTCTATTTAGTAATGAGCAGTTCTTC	CASRARGLFSNEQFF
.	TRBV7-8	.	TRBJ2-2	TGTGCCAGCAGCTTAGGTCTCCCGGGGGTTGGCGGGGAGCTGTTTTTT	CASSLGLPGVGGELFF
.	TRBV19	.	TRBJ2-7	TGTGCCAGTAGTCGAAAGGCCAGAGCCTACGAGCAGTACTTC	CASSRKARAYEQYF
.	TRBV15	.	TRBJ2-1	TGTGCCACCAGCAGAGCCGGCAATGAGCAGTTCTTC	CATSRAGNEQFF
.	TRBV10-2	.	TRBJ1-1	TGCGCCAGCAGCCTGGAGACCTTAGGCACTGAAGCTTTCTTT	CASSLETLGTEAFF
TRBD1	TRBV9	.	TRBJ1-2	TGTGCCAGCAGCGTAGCTATGACAGGGGGCGACTATGGCTACACCTTC	CASSVAMTGGDYGYTF
.	TRBV5-4	.	TRBJ2-2	TGTGCCAGCAGCCCCCAATTTCAGTCTGGGACCGGGGAGCTGTTTTTT	CASSPQFQSGTGELFF
.	TRBV28	.	TRBJ1-2	TGTGCCAGCAGTTTAATTATGGCTAACTATGGCTACACCTTC	CASSLIMANYGYTF
.	TRBV28	.	TRBJ1-1	TGTGCCAGCAGTCCCCTAGGGCCCAACACTGAAGCTTTCTTT	CASSPLGPNTEAFF
.	TRBV23-1	few	TRBJ1-2	TGCGCCAGCAGTCAAGCGTACAGGAACTCTAACTATGGCTACACCTTC	CASSQAYRNSNYGYTF
.	TRBV7-9	.	TRBJ2-7	TGTGCCAGCAGCTTAAGCCAGCACGAGCAGTACTTC	CASSLSQHEQYF
.	TRBV21-1	.	TRBJ2-2	TGTGCCAGCAGTGGGACAGGGCCCTTCACCGGGGAGCTGTTTTTT	CASSGTGPFTGELFF
TRBD1	TRBV28	once	TRBJ2-7	TGTGCCAGCAGAAGGACAGGGAGCTCCTACGAGCAGTACTTC	CASRRTGSSYEQYF
.	TRBV5-1	once	TRBJ1-4	TGCGCCAGCAGCTTCGGGGGAGGTAATGAAAAACTGTTTTTT	CASSFGGGNEKLFF
.	TRBV11-2	.	TRBJ1-4	TGTGCCAGCTGGGGAGGGACTAATGAAAAACTGTTTTTT	CASWGGTNEKLFF
TRBD2	TRBV19	.	TRBJ2-2	TGTGCCAGTACCTCCCTGGGGGAGGGCGACACCGGGGAGCTGTTTTTT	CASTSLGEGDTGELFF
TRBD1	TRBV30	.	TRBJ1-5	TGTGCCTGGACCCCAGGGGGGATTAATAGCAATCAGCCCCAGCATTTT	CAWTPGGINSNQPQHF
.	TRBV12-5	.	TRBJ2-1	TGTGCTAGTGCCGATAGCGGTAGCTCCTACAATGAGCAGTTCTTC	CASADSGSSYNEQFF
TRBD1	TRBV4-3	once	TRBJ1-2	TGCGCCAGCAGCCAAGATGGGACAGGGAACCCCTATGGCTACACCTTC	CASSQDGTGNPYGYTF
.	TRBV4-1	few	TRBJ2-2	TGCGCCAGCAGCCAAAGAGGGGAACACACCGGGGAGCTGTTTTTT	CASSQRGEHTGELFF
.	TRBV6-6	.	TRBJ2-3	TGTGCCAGCAGGACATACGTCGCAGATACGCAGTATTTT	CASRTYVADTQYF
TRBD2	TRBV7-9	.	TRBJ2-7	TGTGCCAGCAGCTTATTCCCGGCGGGGGGGGCCCACGAGCAGTACTTC	CASSLFPAGGAHEQYF
.	TRBV29-1	.	TRBJ1-1	TGCAGCGTTGGGATGAACACTGAAGCTTTCTTT	CSVGMNTEAFF
.	TRBV2	.	TRBJ2-2	TGTGCCAGCAGCTTCGGGACCCCCTTAGGTACCGGGGAGCTGTTTTTT	CASSFGTPLGTGELFF
TRBD1	TRBV6-6	.	TRBJ1-1	TGTGCCAGCAGGAACAGGGGGGACACTGAAGCTTTCTTT	CASRNRGDTEAFF
TRBD2	TRBV6-6	few	TRBJ2-7	TGTGCCAGTCGACTAGCGGGTGCTTGGGAGCAGTACTTC	CASRLAGAWEQYF
.	TRBV9	.	TRBJ1-5	TGTGCCAGCAGCGTAGGGCCCGCCAGCAATCAGCCCCAGCATTTT	CASSVGPASNQPQHF
.	TRBV5-1	.	TRBJ1-4	TGCGCCAGCAGCTTCTTTTTAAGTCCAACTAATGAAAAACTGTTTTTT	CASSFFLSPTNEKLFF
.	TRBV5-1	.	TRBJ1-4	TGCGCCAGCAGCTTGGGAGGAGCAACTAATGAAAAACTGTTTTTT	CASSLGGATNEKLFF
.	TRBV4-1	.	TRBJ2-3	TGCGCCAGCAGCCAAGATCTGGTTGGGACTAGCACAGATACGCAGTATTTT	CASSQDLVGTSTDTQYF
.	TRBV7-9	.	TRBJ1-5	TGTGCCAGCAGCACGGGGGAAAATCAGCCCCAGCATTTT	CASSTGENQPQHF
.	TRBV19	.	TRBJ2-5	TGTGCCAGTAGTATAGCGGTTCAAGAGACCCAGTACTTC	CASSIAVQETQYF
TRBD1	TRBV7-8	.	TRBJ1-2	TGTGCCAGCAGCCCGGGACAGGGGTACTATGGCTACACCTTC	CASSPGQGYYGYTF
TRBD2	TRBV7-6	once	TRBJ2-2	TGTGCCAGCAGCCTTGGACTAGCGGGTTCGGCGGGCACCGGGGAGCTGTTTTTT	CASSLGLAGSAGTGELFF
TRBD1	TRBV28	.	TRBJ1-5	TGTGCCAGCAGCGAGGCCGGGACAGGACCCAATCAGCCCCAGCATTTT	CASSEAGTGPNQPQHF
TRBD2	TRBV7-9	.	TRBJ2-2	TGTGCCAGCAGCAGCGGGAGGTATACCGGGGAGCTGTTTTTT	CASSSGRYTGELFF
.	TRBV6-6	few	TRBJ2-1	TGTGCCAGCAGCAGGGATTCCTACAATGAGCAGTTCTTC	CASSRDSYNEQFF
TRBD2	TRBV9	.	TRBJ2-5	TGTGCCAGCAGCGCCCCCCGGGCGGGAGTGGAGACCCAGTACTTC	CASSAPRAGVETQYF